A single sample is the source of the 25 T cell receptor beta chains below, sequenced in a study of identical twins. Each CDR3 protein is one row after TCRdb ran MiXCR on the 5' RACE reads. There are 350,000 or so distinct CDR3 sequences in the sample; approximately 8.7% occur only once, and approximately 9.3% lies in the top ten. Input material: naive T cells sorted from blood. The receptors stem from a woman between 50 and 59 years old in good health.

The V and J genes are TRBV5-6 and TRBJ1-5; tentatively, D is TRBD1 (5 bases). CDR3 length: 18 amino acids. V was cut by 1 base and J by 5 bases, with 22 bases left in between. CDR1 and CDR2 from the germline V gene are SGHDT and YYEEEE. For the CDR3, the DNA is TGTGCCAGCAGCTTGCGCGGCAGGTGGGGCTCCAAGGATCAGCCCCAGCATTTT. This encodes CASSLRGRWGSKDQPQHF. The variable domain in full, with the rest retrieved from reference TRBV5-6 and TRBJ1-5, is DAGVTQSPTHLIKTRGQQVTLRCSPKSGHDTVSWYQQALGQGPQFIFQYYEEEERQRGNFPDRFSGHQFPNYSSELNVNALLLGDSALYLCASSLRGRWGSKDQPQHFGDGTRLSIL.

The V gene is TRBV14, the J gene TRBJ2-3; D not resolved. Looked up from germline, CDR1 is SGHDN and CDR2 is FVKESK. This CDR3 has 11 amino acids. Trimming stripped 0 bases from V and 9 bases from J, with 4 bases between. The CDR3 sequence is CASSQDETQYF. The CDR3 DNA is TGTGCCAGCAGCCAAGACGAGACGCAGTATTTT. The full variable domain, with the rest looked up from reference TRBV14 and TRBJ2-3, is EAGVTQFPSHSVIEKGQTVTLRCDPISGHDNLYWYRRVMGKEIKFLLHFVKESKQDESGMPNNRFLAERTGGTYSTLKVQPAELEDSGVYFCASSQDETQYFGPGTRLTVL.

This clonotype was recorded a few times. The chain uses TRBV29-1 and TRBJ2-7; D may be TRBD1 or TRBD2 (5 bases each). V was pared by 1 base and J by 1 base, with 11 bases between. There are 14 residues in the CDR3. The germline gives CDR1 SQVTM, CDR2 ANQGSEA. CDR3 in DNA: TGCAGCGTTGAAGTGGGGGACGCTTCCTACGAGCAGTACTTC. Translation: CSVEVGDASYEQYF.

V usage is TRBV7-9 and J usage is TRBJ2-4, with 9 bases lining up with TRBD2. The CDR3 loop spans 14 amino acids. Trimming took 0 bases from V and 6 from J; bases not matched to a gene: 0. Germline V gene data show CDR1 as SEHNR and CDR2 as FQNEAQ (reference sequence). The CDR3 sequence is CASSLALAGNIQYF. CDR3 DNA: TGTGCCAGCAGCTTAGCACTAGCGGGAAACATTCAGTACTTC.

The table lists this clonotype with a few counts. This sequence joins TRBV11-2 and TRBJ2-5; D not resolved. The CDR3 length is 13 residues. Germline V gene data show CDR1 as SGHAT and CDR2 as FQNNGV. Deletions cut 5 bases from V and 5 bases from J, with 12 bases between. CDR3 region: CASSPESGETQYF. The CDR3 coding sequence is TGTGCCAGCAGCCCCGAGTCCGGGGAGACCCAGTACTTC. The complete variable domain, with remaining parts taken from reference TRBV11-2 and TRBJ2-5, reads EAGVAQSPRYKIIEKRQSVAFWCNPISGHATLYWYQQILGQGPKLLIQFQNNGVVDDSQLPKDRFSAERLKGVDSTLKIQPAKLEDSAVYLCASSPESGETQYFGPGTRLLVL.

This clonotype was seen many times. The rearrangement links TRBV29-1 to TRBJ2-1, with D possibly being TRBD1 or TRBD2 (5 bases each). Germline CDR1 reads SQVTM; CDR2 reads ANQGSEA. Deletions cut 7 bases from V and 6 bases from J, with 10 bases between. This CDR3 spans 11 amino acids. The chain's CDR3 is CSGGLTNEQFF. CDR3 coding DNA: TGCAGCGGGGGGTTAACCAATGAGCAGTTCTTC.

This clonotype was counted a few times. The genes are TRBV12-3 or TRBV12-4 and TRBJ1-5; weak D call: TRBD1 (6 bases). Trimming removed 7 bases at V and 1 base at J, with 11 bases between. The CDR3 extends over 14 amino acids. The CDR3 here is CASTWGASNQPQHF. For the CDR3, the DNA is TGTGCCAGCACCTGGGGGGCAAGCAATCAGCCCCAGCATTTT.

The CDR3 region has the DNA TGTGCCAGTAGATGGGAAGGGACAGATACGCAGTATTTT. It encodes CASRWEGTDTQYF. The chain carries TRBV19 and TRBJ2-3; D gene unclear. V was cut by 6 bases and J by 3 bases, with 10 bases left in between. The CDR3 extends over 13 amino acids. CDR1 and CDR2 from the germline V gene are LNHDA and SQIVND (reference sequence).

This clonotype was seen repeatedly, ten times or more. The rearrangement joins TRBV11-2 to TRBJ2-1; 7 bases match TRBD1. There are 15 residues in the CDR3. J lost 0 bases, V lost 6 bases, and 5 bases had no gene match. The V gene's germline CDR1 is SGHAT and CDR2 FQNNGV. CDR3 region: CASSNRGSSYNEQFF. As DNA, the CDR3 is TGTGCCAGCAGTAACAGGGGTAGCTCCTACAATGAGCAGTTCTTC. Full variable domain (missing parts from reference TRBV11-2 and TRBJ2-1): EAGVAQSPRYKIIEKRQSVAFWCNPISGHATLYWYQQILGQGPKLLIQFQNNGVVDDSQLPKDRFSAERLKGVDSTLKIQPAKLEDSAVYLCASSNRGSSYNEQFFGPGTRLTVL.

This chain connects TRBV20-1 to TRBJ1-3; D remains unclear. In germline, CDR1 is DFQATT, CDR2 SNEGSKA (reference sequence). There are 11 residues in the CDR3. V was pared by 8 bases and J by 0 bases, with 5 bases between. The CDR3 here is CSLRSGNTIYF. The CDR3 DNA follows: TGCAGTCTACGCTCTGGAAACACCATATATTTT.

V gene TRBV12-3 or TRBV12-4 combines with J gene TRBJ1-5, with D unresolved. V was pared by 7 bases and J by 0 bases, with 7 bases between. This CDR3 comprises 13 residues. The CDR3 DNA reads TGTGCCAGCAAAGCTTATAGCAATCAGCCCCAGCATTTT. Its translation: CASKAYSNQPQHF.

V is TRBV5-1 and J is TRBJ2-7; D tentatively reads TRBD1 or TRBD2 (5 bases each). Germline CDR1 and CDR2: SGHRS and YFSETQ. The V gene lost 4 bases and the J gene lost 1 base, with 21 bases spanning the gap. This CDR3 region has 17 residues. The CDR3 nucleotides are TGCGCCAGCAGCCTCTACCCAGGGACGTCGGGATCCTACGAGCAGTACGTC. Residues: CASSLYPGTSGSYEQYV.

This clonotype was counted ten times or more. The CDR3 DNA sequence: TGTGCCAGCAGTGCCGGACTAGCGGTATACAATGAGCAGTTCTTC. Residues: CASSAGLAVYNEQFF. This chain links TRBV12-3 or TRBV12-4 with TRBJ2-1, with 10 bases lining up with TRBD2. The CDR3 is made up of 15 amino acids. The V segment lost 5 bases and the J segment 4 bases; nucleotides outside the gene matches: 5.

The J gene is TRBJ1-1, the V gene TRBV5-6; D may be TRBD1 (6 bases). The CDR3 consists of 15 residues. The germline CDR1 and CDR2 sequences are SGHDT and YYEEEE. The V and J ends lost 0 bases and 4 bases respectively, with 13 bases between them. The CDR3 nucleotides are TGTGCCAGCAGCTTGGCTAAGGGGGGGATCACTGAAGCTTTCTTT. It translates to CASSLAKGGITEAFF.

This chain links TRBV11-2 with TRBJ2-7; tentatively, D is TRBD2 (5 bases). V was clipped by 1 base and J by 7 bases, with 11 bases between them. The CDR3 covers 13 residues. Germline-derived CDR1 and CDR2 are SGHAT and FQNNGV. For the CDR3, the DNA is TGTGCCAGCAGCTTAGGGTACCCGGGGGAGCAGTACGTC. Translation: CASSLGYPGEQYV.

This clonotype was detected a few times. This sequence joins TRBV9 and TRBJ2-3; unclear D gene. The ends were cut back, 6 bases at V and 4 bases at J, with 12 bases in the middle. The CDR3 totals 13 residues. Germline loops: CDR1 SGDLS, CDR2 YYNGEE. CDR3 loop: CASMSSGADTQYF. The CDR3 DNA reads TGTGCCAGCATGTCCAGTGGGGCAGATACGCAGTATTTT.

This clonotype came up many times. This CDR3 is CASSLSPYEQYF. The CDR3 region has the DNA TGCGCCAGCAGCTTATCACCCTACGAGCAGTACTTC. The gene calls are TRBV5-1 and TRBJ2-7, with D unresolved. The CDR3 length is 12 residues. Trimming stripped 2 bases from V and 2 bases from J, with 5 bases between. The germline V gene encodes CDR1 SGHRS and CDR2 YFSETQ.

This clonotype was counted between two and nine times. The genes are TRBV11-3 and TRBJ1-1; TRBD1 aligns across 7 bases. The CDR3 length is 15 residues. V shed 5 bases, J shed 4 bases, and the junction held 10 bases outside the gene matches. Germline CDR1 reads SGHNT; CDR2 reads YENEEA. The CDR3 loop reads CASSPLQGGFTEAFF. CDR3 DNA: TGTGCCAGCAGCCCACTGCAGGGGGGTTTCACTGAAGCTTTCTTT.

The table lists this clonotype with a few counts. The chain carries TRBV7-6 and TRBJ2-2; D gene ambiguous. The CDR3 length is 15 residues. Germline CDR1 and CDR2: SGHVS and FNYEAQ. The V end was cut by 5 bases, the J end by 5 bases, with 15 bases between. The CDR3 is CASSPTFDRTGELFF. The CDR3 bases are TGTGCCAGCAGCCCCACGTTTGACCGAACCGGGGAGCTGTTTTTT.

The chain is built from TRBV20-1 and TRBJ2-7; D is undetermined. Germline CDR1 DFQATT, CDR2 SNEGSKA (reference sequence). Trimming removed 2 bases at V and 2 bases at J, with 13 bases between. The CDR3 runs 14 residues. The CDR3 protein is CSARLAATPYEQYF. CDR3 bases: TGCAGTGCTAGATTGGCAGCCACACCCTACGAGCAGTACTTC.

This clonotype has more than one count but fewer than ten. This chain uses TRBV5-1 with TRBJ2-2; maybe TRBD2 (6 bases). The CDR3 length is 15 residues. With 7 bases removed from V and 5 bases from J, the gap between germline ends came to 18 bases. Germline CDR1 SGHRS, CDR2 YFSETQ. The CDR3 DNA reads as TGCGCCAGCCGACCACCGGGACTCCAGACCGGGGAGCTGTTTTTT. Amino acids: CASRPPGLQTGELFF.

This sequence joins TRBV5-1 and TRBJ1-2; the match to TRBD1 covers 8 bases. This CDR3 has 15 residues. Germline lookup yields CDR1 SGHRS and CDR2 YFSETQ. The V segment lost 4 bases and the J segment 4 bases; nucleotides outside the gene matches: 9. CDR3 sequence (DNA): TGCGCCAGCAGCCCCGCGGACAGGGTTGGCTATGGCTACACCTTC. Its translation is CASSPADRVGYGYTF.

This clonotype was seen a few times. The gene calls are TRBV5-1 and TRBJ2-5; TRBD1 agrees at 9 bases. This CDR3 spans 16 amino acids. V lost 3 bases and J lost 0; bases outside the gene matches: 6. Germline V lookup: CDR1 SGHRS, CDR2 YFSETQ. The CDR3 here is CASSWTGAIYQETQYF. CDR3 DNA sequence: TGCGCCAGCAGCTGGACAGGGGCGATTTACCAAGAGACCCAGTACTTC.

The sample holds many counts of this clonotype. The rearrangement uses TRBV11-3 and TRBJ1-1, with TRBD1 matching 9 bases. CDR1 SGHNT and CDR2 YENEEA come from the germline V gene. The trim removed 5 bases at V and 7 bases at J, leaving 8 bases unmatched. The CDR3 runs to 14 residues. This chain's CDR3 is CASSPAGTGNEAFF. CDR3 sequence (DNA): TGTGCCAGCAGCCCTGCGGGGACAGGGAATGAAGCTTTCTTT.

This clonotype was counted at least ten times. The chain carries TRBV27 and TRBJ2-1; weak D call: TRBD1 (6 bases). CDR3 length: 15 residues. Germline assignment: CDR1 MNHEY and CDR2 SMNVEV (reference sequence). The ends were cut back, 6 bases at V and 0 bases at J, with 12 bases in the middle. CDR3 residues: CASRLTGSSYNEQFF. The CDR3 DNA follows: TGTGCCAGCAGGCTCACAGGGTCCTCCTACAATGAGCAGTTCTTC.